This entry lists 10 T cell receptor beta chains sequenced from one sample in a study of resident and recirculating memory T cells in vitiligo. The protocol was immunoSEQ multiplex PCR, while the TCRdb copy is restricted to in-frame clones and leaves out a portion. The profile shows roughly 80,000 clones, just over 90% of them singletons. Sequenced input: blood. Receptor source: a male donor with vitiligo.

This clone occurred a few times. The chain combines TRBV2 with TRBJ1-1, with a weak D call TRBD1 (5 bases). The CDR3 is made up of 14 amino acids. V gave up 6 bases and J gave up 5 bases, with 16 bases separating them. CDR1 and CDR2 (germline): SNHLY, FYNNEI. The CDR3, as DNA: TGTGCCAGCAGACCACCCCTGGAGGGGACTGAAGCTTTCTTT. It encodes CASRPPLEGTEAFF. The variable domain in full, with the rest retrieved from reference TRBV2 and TRBJ1-1, is EPEVTQTPSHQVTQMGQEVILRCVPISNHLYFYWYRQILGQKVEFLVSFYNNEISEKSEIFDDQFSVERPDGSNFTLKIRSTKLEDSAMYFCASRPPLEGTEAFFGQGTRLTVV.

V gene TRBV6-5 combines with J gene TRBJ1-2; 9 bases agree with TRBD1. V shed 6 bases, J shed 4 bases, and the junction held 3 bases outside the gene matches. CDR1 MNHEY and CDR2 SVGAGI come from the germline V gene. The CDR3 spans 13 residues. CDR3 protein: CASSRDRVYGYTF. CDR3 sequence (DNA): TGTGCCAGCAGCCGGGACAGGGTCTATGGCTACACCTTC.

This sequence joins TRBV4-2 and TRBJ1-1; no reliable D call. V lost 0 bases and J 0 bases, leaving 8 bases between the germline ends. The CDR3 is made up of 15 amino acids. CDR1 LGHNA and CDR2 YNFKEQ come from the germline V gene. CDR3 protein: CASSQERSLNTEAFF. CDR3 bases: TGTGCCAGCAGCCAAGAGAGGTCGCTGAACACTGAAGCTTTCTTT.

The chain carries TRBV15 and TRBJ1-4; D is perhaps TRBD1 (6 bases). The ends were cut back, 8 bases at V and 0 bases at J, with 10 bases in the middle. Germline CDR1 LNHNV, CDR2 YYDKDF (reference sequence). This CDR3 has 14 amino acids. The CDR3 spells CATGQIATNEKLFF. The CDR3 coding sequence is TGTGCCACCGGACAGATTGCAACTAATGAAAAACTGTTTTTT.

This clone has ten or more counts. The J gene is TRBJ2-6, the V gene TRBV9, with D perhaps matching TRBD2 (6 bases). V was shortened by 2 bases and J by 0 bases, with 12 bases between the two germline ends. Looked up from germline, CDR1 is SGDLS and CDR2 is YYNGEE. The CDR3 sequence is 17 residues long. The CDR3 region has the DNA TGTGCCAGCAGCGTCGGGGGAAGGAGCTCTGGGGCCAACGTCCTGACTTTC. Its translation: CASSVGGRSSGANVLTF.

This clone was recorded only once. The J gene is TRBJ2-1, the V gene TRBV9; TRBD2 matches 8 bases. The CDR3 runs 16 residues. With V trimmed by 5 bases and J by 4 bases, 11 bases remained unmatched. Germline CDR1 reads SGDLS; CDR2 reads YYNGEE. The CDR3 coding sequence is TGTGCCAGCAGGCCTCCAAGCGGGAGAGCATACAATGAGCAGTTCTTC. This sequence encodes CASRPPSGRAYNEQFF. The variable domain in full, with the rest retrieved from reference TRBV9 and TRBJ2-1, is DSGVTQTPKHLITATGQRVTLRCSPRSGDLSVYWYQQSLDQGLQFLIQYYNGEERAKGNILERFSAQQFPDLHSELNLSSLELGDSALYFCASRPPSGRAYNEQFFGPGTRLTVL.

The CDR3 sequence is CASSAPRGSETQYF. The CDR3 DNA sequence: TGTGCCAGCAGCGCGCCCAGGGGGTCGGAGACCCAGTACTTC. The chain has TRBV9 and TRBJ2-5; 7 bases are a match to TRBD1. The junction had 7 bases not matched to a gene; V was cut back by 3 bases and J by 5 bases. Germline V gene data show CDR1 as SGDLS and CDR2 as YYNGEE. The CDR3 loop spans 14 amino acids.

The chain is built from TRBV28 and TRBJ1-1; perhaps TRBD1 as D (5 bases). Germline lookup yields CDR1 MDHEN and CDR2 SYDVKM. V lost 6 bases and J 1 base, leaving 15 bases between the germline ends. The CDR3 extends over 15 amino acids. CDR3 loop: CASSPVRGRNTEAFF. The CDR3 DNA sequence: TGTGCCAGCAGCCCCGTTAGGGGCCGGAACACTGAAGCTTTCTTT. Using reference TRBV28 and TRBJ1-1 for the parts outside the CDR3, the full variable domain is DVKVTQSSRYLVKRTGEKVFLECVQDMDHENMFWYRQDPGLGLRLIYFSYDVKMKEKGDIPEGYSVSREKKERFSLILESASTNQTSMYLCASSPVRGRNTEAFFGQGTRLTVV.

The chain has TRBV6-5 and TRBJ2-7, with a tentative D call TRBD2 (5 bases). Between the trimmed V and J ends, which lost 0 bases and 6 bases, there was a span of 12 bases. In germline, CDR1 is MNHEY, CDR2 SVGAGI. The CDR3 runs to 14 residues. CDR3 amino acids: CASSYSDWFAEQYF. The DNA for the CDR3 is TGTGCCAGCAGTTACTCGGACTGGTTCGCCGAGCAGTACTTC.

This clone is medium-sized in the sample. The chain recombines TRBV28 with TRBJ2-7, with a weak D call TRBD1 (5 bases). The germline V gene has CDR1 MDHEN and CDR2 SYDVKM. The CDR3 has 12 residues. V was shortened by 8 bases and J by 5 bases, with 13 bases between the two germline ends. The CDR3 reads CASQRGLNEQYF. The CDR3 coding sequence is TGTGCCAGCCAAAGGGGCCTCAACGAGCAGTACTTC.